The clone carrying this TCR beta chain was seen a few times. The data are from a study of patients and donors after allogeneic stem cell transplantation. TCRdb redid the calling of the RT-PCR reads with MiXCR, one entry per CDR3 protein. This sample has approximately 140,000 distinct CDR3 sequences, with roughly 35% found just once. This clonotype was obtained from a human donor who was either an allogeneic HSCT recipient or a stem cell or donor lymphocyte infusion donor (not recorded which). It is not recorded whose cells these are; they may come from a transplant donor. Sequencing was done on a sample of blood, either unsorted or a sorted T cell fraction (not recorded which).

CDR3 region: CASSRFGLASGNTIYF. The CDR3 bases are TGTGCCAGCAGTAGATTTGGTCTTGCCTCTGGAAACACCATATATTTT. This chain uses TRBV6-5 with TRBJ1-3; D is undetermined. V lost 5 bases, J lost 0 bases, and 14 bases lay in between. Germline lookup yields CDR1 MNHEY and CDR2 SVGAGI. This CDR3 comprises 16 residues.